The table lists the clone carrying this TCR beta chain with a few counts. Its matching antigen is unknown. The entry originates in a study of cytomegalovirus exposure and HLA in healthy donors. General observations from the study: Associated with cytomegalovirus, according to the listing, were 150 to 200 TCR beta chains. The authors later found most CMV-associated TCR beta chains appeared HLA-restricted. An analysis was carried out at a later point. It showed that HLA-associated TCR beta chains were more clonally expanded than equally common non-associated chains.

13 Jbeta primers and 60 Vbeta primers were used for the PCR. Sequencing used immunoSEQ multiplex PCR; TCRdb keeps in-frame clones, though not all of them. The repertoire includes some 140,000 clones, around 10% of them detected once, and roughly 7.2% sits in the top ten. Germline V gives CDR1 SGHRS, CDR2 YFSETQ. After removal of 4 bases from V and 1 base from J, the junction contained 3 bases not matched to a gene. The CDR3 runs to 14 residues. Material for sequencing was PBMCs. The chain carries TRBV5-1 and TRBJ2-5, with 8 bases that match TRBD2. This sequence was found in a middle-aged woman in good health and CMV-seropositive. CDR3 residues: CASSQTSAQETQYF. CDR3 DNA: TGCGCCAGCAGCCAGACTAGCGCCCAAGAGACCCAGTACTTC.